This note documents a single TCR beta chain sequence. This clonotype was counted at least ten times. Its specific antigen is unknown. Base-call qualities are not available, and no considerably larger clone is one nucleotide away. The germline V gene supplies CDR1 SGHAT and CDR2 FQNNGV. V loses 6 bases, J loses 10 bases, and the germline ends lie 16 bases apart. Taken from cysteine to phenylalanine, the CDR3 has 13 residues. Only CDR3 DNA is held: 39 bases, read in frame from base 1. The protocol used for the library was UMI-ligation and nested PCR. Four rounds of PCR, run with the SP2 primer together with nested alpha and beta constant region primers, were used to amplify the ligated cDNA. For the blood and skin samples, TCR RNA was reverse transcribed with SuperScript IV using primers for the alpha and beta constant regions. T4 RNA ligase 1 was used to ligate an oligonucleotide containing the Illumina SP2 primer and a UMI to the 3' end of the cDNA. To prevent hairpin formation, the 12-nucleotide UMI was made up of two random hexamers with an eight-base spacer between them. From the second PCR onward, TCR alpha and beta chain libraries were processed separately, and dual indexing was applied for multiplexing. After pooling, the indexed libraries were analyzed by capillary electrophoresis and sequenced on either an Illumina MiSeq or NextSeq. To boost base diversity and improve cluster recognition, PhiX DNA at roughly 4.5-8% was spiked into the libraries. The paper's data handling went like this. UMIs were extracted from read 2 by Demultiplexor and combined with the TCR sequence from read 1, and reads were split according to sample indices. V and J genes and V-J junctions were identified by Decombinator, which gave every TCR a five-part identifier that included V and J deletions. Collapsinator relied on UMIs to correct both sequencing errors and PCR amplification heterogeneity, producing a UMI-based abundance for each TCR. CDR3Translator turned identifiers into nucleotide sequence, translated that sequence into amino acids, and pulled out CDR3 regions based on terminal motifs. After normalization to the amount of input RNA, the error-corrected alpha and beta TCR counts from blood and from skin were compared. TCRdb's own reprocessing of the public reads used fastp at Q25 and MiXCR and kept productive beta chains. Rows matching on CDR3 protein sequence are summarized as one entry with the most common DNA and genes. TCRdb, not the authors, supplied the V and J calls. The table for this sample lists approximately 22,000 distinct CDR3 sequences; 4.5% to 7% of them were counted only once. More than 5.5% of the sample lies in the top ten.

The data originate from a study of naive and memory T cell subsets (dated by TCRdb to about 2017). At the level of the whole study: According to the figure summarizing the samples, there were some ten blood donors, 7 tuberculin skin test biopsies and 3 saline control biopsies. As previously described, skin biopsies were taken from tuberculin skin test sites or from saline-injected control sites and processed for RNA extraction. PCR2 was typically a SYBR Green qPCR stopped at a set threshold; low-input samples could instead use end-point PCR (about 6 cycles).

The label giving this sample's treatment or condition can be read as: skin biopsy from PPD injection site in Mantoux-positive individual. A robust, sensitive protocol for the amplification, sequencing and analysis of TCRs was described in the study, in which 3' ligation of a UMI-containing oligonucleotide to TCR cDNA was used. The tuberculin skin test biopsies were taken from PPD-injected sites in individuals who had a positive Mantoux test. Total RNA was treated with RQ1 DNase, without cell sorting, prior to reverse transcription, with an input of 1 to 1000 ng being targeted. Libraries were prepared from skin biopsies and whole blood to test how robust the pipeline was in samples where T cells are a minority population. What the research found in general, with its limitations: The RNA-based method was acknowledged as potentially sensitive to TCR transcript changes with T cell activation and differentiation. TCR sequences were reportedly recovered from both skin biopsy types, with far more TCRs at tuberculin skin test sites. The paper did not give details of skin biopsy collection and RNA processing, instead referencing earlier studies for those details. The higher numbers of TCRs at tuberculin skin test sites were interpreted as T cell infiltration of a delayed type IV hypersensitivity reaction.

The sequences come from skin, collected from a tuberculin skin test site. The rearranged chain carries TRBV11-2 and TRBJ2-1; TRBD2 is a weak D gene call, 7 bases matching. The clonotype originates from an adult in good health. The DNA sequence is TGTGCCAGCAGTAGGGGGGGCGGATTCGAGCAGTTCTTC. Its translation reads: CASSRGGGFEQFF.